A single sample gave rise to the 21 T cell receptor beta chains below, sequenced in a study of blood T cell repertoires in COVID-19. Produced via immunoSEQ multiplex PCR; TCRdb's table is partial and in-frame only. The profile covers tens of thousands of clones, with about 86% appearing a single time and 15% to 20% taken by the ten largest. Material: peripheral blood. These receptor sequences come from a man aged 65 to 85 with acute or convalescent COVID-19.

This chain links TRBV5-6 with TRBJ2-3, with 7 nucleotides matching TRBD1. The germline CDR1 and CDR2 sequences are SGHDT and YYEEEE. The junction had 6 bases not matched to a gene; V was cut back by 0 bases and J by 2 bases. This CDR3 region has 16 residues. The DNA for the CDR3 is TGTGCCAGCAGCTTGGTGGGGGACAGTTCCACAGATACGCAGTATTTT. Its translation: CASSLVGDSSTDTQYF.

The V and J genes are TRBV5-4 and TRBJ2-1, with 8 bases aligning to TRBD2. The CDR3 spans 15 residues. The trim removed 4 bases at V and 12 bases at J, leaving 15 bases unmatched. Germline V gene sequence: CDR1 SGHNT, CDR2 YYREEE (reference sequence). The DNA for the CDR3 is TGTGCCAGCAGCCCTTTAACTAGCGGCCAAAAGGGGCAGTTCTTC. Translated: CASSPLTSGQKGQFF.

The CDR3 DNA sequence: TGTGCCAGCAGTCCCTGGACAGGGGGTACGTATACTGAAGCTTTCTTT. Its translation is CASSPWTGGTYTEAFF. The genes are TRBV28 and TRBJ1-1; TRBD1 matches at 10 bases. Germline V gives CDR1 MDHEN, CDR2 SYDVKM. The CDR3 totals 16 residues. V lost 5 bases and J lost 5; bases outside the gene matches: 11.

The sample holds a few counts of this clone. The chain combines TRBV7-3 with TRBJ2-1; D unclear. The ends were cut back, 5 bases at V and 0 bases at J, with 8 bases in the middle. From germline, CDR1 is SGHTA and CDR2 FQGTGA. This CDR3 contains 14 residues. The CDR3: CASSPMNSYNEQFF. DNA for the CDR3: TGTGCCAGCAGCCCTATGAACTCCTACAATGAGCAGTTCTTC.

The chain carries TRBV19 and TRBJ2-1, with D perhaps TRBD2 (5 bases). From germline, CDR1 is LNHDA and CDR2 SQIVND (reference sequence). V was pared by 6 bases and J by 5 bases, with 17 bases between. This CDR3 comprises 15 residues. CDR3 in DNA: TGTGCCAGTAGCGGAGGTGGCGGTTCTCACAATGAGCAGTTCTTC. Translated: CASSGGGGSHNEQFF.

This clone was seen just once. CDR3: CATSPGGYSGNTIYF. Written as DNA, the CDR3 is TGTGCCACCAGCCCCGGGGGTTACTCTGGAAACACCATATATTTT. This chain joins TRBV19 and TRBJ1-3; weak D call: TRBD1 (5 bases). Germline CDR1 LNHDA, CDR2 SQIVND (reference sequence). The CDR3 runs 15 residues. Trimming removed 10 bases from V and 0 bases from J, with 16 bases in between.

The chain is built from TRBV19 and TRBJ2-7; 9 nucleotides align to TRBD1. Per the germline V gene, CDR1 is LNHDA and CDR2 is SQIVND (reference sequence). J gave up 1 base and V 6 bases, and 4 bases lay outside the gene matches. The CDR3 totals 14 residues. The CDR3 DNA reads as TGTGCCAGTAGACCCGGGACAGGGTCCTACGAGCAGTACTTC. It codes for CASRPGTGSYEQYF.

The V and J genes are TRBV28 and TRBJ1-1, with D possibly TRBD1 on 5 matching bases. The CDR3 covers 13 residues. Trimming shortened V by 6 bases and J by 1 base, and 9 bases separated the two germline ends. Germline lookup yields CDR1 MDHEN and CDR2 SYDVKM. CDR3 region: CASRQDGNTEAFF. Here the CDR3 DNA reads TGTGCCAGCAGACAGGACGGGAACACTGAAGCTTTCTTT. The full variable domain, with the rest looked up from reference TRBV28 and TRBJ1-1, is DVKVTQSSRYLVKRTGEKVFLECVQDMDHENMFWYRQDPGLGLRLIYFSYDVKMKEKGDIPEGYSVSREKKERFSLILESASTNQTSMYLCASRQDGNTEAFFGQGTRLTVV.

This chain links TRBV2 with TRBJ1-2; maybe TRBD1 (6 bases). Germline values: CDR1 SNHLY, CDR2 FYNNEI. Trimming left V 6 bases short and J 12 bases short, with 17 bases between. This CDR3 has 12 amino acids. DNA for the CDR3: TGTGCCAGCAGCGCTCCCGGGACATTCAACACCTTC. It specifies CASSAPGTFNTF.

The chain uses TRBV6-5 and TRBJ1-1; D perhaps matches TRBD1 (5 bases). V was clipped by 5 bases and J by 7 bases, with 8 bases between them. The CDR3 has 11 residues. From germline, CDR1 is MNHEY and CDR2 SVGAGI. The CDR3 sequence is CASSRDSEAFF. CDR3 DNA: TGTGCCAGCAGTCGAGACAGTGAAGCTTTCTTT.

This chain connects TRBV19 to TRBJ2-7, with 8 bases fitting TRBD1. Germline lookup yields CDR1 LNHDA and CDR2 SQIVND (reference sequence). The CDR3 has 15 amino acids. This CDR3 is CEEGPVLGQGSEQYF. The CDR3 DNA is TGTGAAGAGGGACCCGTCCTTGGACAGGGATCCGAGCAGTACTTC.

This chain connects TRBV6-5 to TRBJ2-7, with 8 bases aligning to TRBD1. The CDR3 runs to 14 residues. The V gene end was trimmed by 5 bases and the J gene end by 3 bases; junction bases not matched to a gene: 6. CDR1 is MNHEY and CDR2 is SVGAGI in the germline V gene. DNA for the CDR3: TGTGCCAGCAGTCCGGGACAGGTTTACTACGAGCAGTACTTC. Amino acids: CASSPGQVYYEQYF.

The rearrangement joins TRBV15 to TRBJ2-3; 8 bases line up with TRBD2. Germline V gene lookup returns CDR1 LNHNV and CDR2 YYDKDF (reference sequence). J gave up 4 bases and V 1 base, and 7 bases lay outside the gene matches. CDR3 size: 16 residues. The CDR3 sequence: CATSRGSGRGPDTQYF. As DNA, the CDR3 is TGTGCCACCAGCAGAGGGAGCGGGAGAGGGCCAGATACGCAGTATTTT.

The chain is built from TRBV3-1 (or the pseudogene TRBV3-2) and TRBJ2-7; possible D gene TRBD2, 6 bases. This CDR3 is 15 amino acids long. Trimming stripped 4 bases from V and 2 bases from J, with 15 bases between. Germline lookup yields CDR1 LGHDT and CDR2 YNNKEL (reference sequence). The CDR3 coding sequence is TGTGCCAGCAGCCTTGACCGGGAGCCCACCTACGAGCAGTACTTC. It encodes CASSLDREPTYEQYF.

This chain joins TRBV12-3 or TRBV12-4 and TRBJ1-2, with TRBD1 as a possible D gene (5 bases). V shed 6 bases and J shed 8 bases, with 13 bases lying between them. The CDR3 runs 12 residues. The CDR3: CASSTGASGYTF. DNA for the CDR3: TGTGCCAGCAGCACAGGTGCATCGGGCTACACCTTC.

The chain recombines TRBV6-5 with TRBJ2-1; TRBD2 aligns across 12 bases. The CDR3 consists of 15 residues. The germline V gene has CDR1 MNHEY and CDR2 SVGAGI. J lost 9 bases, V lost 4 bases, and 7 bases had no gene match. The CDR3 nucleotides are TGTGCCAGCAGTTCAAGACTAGCGGGAGTTGGTGAGCAGTTCTTC. It translates to CASSSRLAGVGEQFF.

The rearrangement links TRBV24-1 to TRBJ1-2, with no clear D. This CDR3 contains 11 residues. Germline CDR1 is KGHDR and CDR2 is SFDVKD. With 3 bases removed from V and 6 bases from J, the gap between germline ends came to 4 bases. Here the CDR3 DNA reads TGTGCCACCAGTGATAGCAATGGCTACACCTTC. Its translation is CATSDSNGYTF.

Regarding this clone: Mismatch with germline at one junction end may stem from a read error. The chain links TRBV7-7 to TRBJ2-1; 9 bases fit TRBD2. Germline V gives CDR1 SSHAT, CDR2 FNYEAQ (reference sequence). This CDR3 is 14 amino acids long. In DNA, the CDR3 is TGTGCTAGCAGCGCCGGGACTAGCACCAATGAGCAGTTCTTC. Its translation: CASSAGTSTNEQFF.

In this sample, this clone turned up once. CDR3 coding DNA: TGTGCCAGCAGCCTGGGACTAGCGGACTCCTACAATGAGCAGTTCTTC. It is translated as CASSLGLADSYNEQFF. V and J are TRBV9 and TRBJ2-1; 11 bases line up with TRBD2. V was pared by 4 bases and J by 0 bases, with 3 bases of the junction left unmatched. The CDR3 sequence is 16 residues long. Germline V CDR1 and CDR2: SGDLS, YYNGEE.

V is TRBV7-7 and J is TRBJ1-5, with no clear D. The germline CDR1 and CDR2 sequences are SSHAT and FNYEAQ (reference sequence). The CDR3 is made up of 13 amino acids. Deletions cut 1 base from V and 9 bases from J, with 10 bases between. The CDR3, as DNA: TGTGCCAGCAGCTTAGGAAGATGGGCGCCCCAGCATTTT. Its protein is CASSLGRWAPQHF.

This rearrangement joins TRBV2 to TRBJ2-3; D is perhaps TRBD1 (7 bases). CDR1 is SNHLY, CDR2 FYNNEI, per germline. V was cut by 6 bases and J by 0 bases, with 13 bases left in between. The CDR3 has 15 residues. CDR3 sequence: CASSRGTASTDTQYF. CDR3 DNA: TGTGCCAGCAGCCGCGGGACAGCCAGCACAGATACGCAGTATTTT.